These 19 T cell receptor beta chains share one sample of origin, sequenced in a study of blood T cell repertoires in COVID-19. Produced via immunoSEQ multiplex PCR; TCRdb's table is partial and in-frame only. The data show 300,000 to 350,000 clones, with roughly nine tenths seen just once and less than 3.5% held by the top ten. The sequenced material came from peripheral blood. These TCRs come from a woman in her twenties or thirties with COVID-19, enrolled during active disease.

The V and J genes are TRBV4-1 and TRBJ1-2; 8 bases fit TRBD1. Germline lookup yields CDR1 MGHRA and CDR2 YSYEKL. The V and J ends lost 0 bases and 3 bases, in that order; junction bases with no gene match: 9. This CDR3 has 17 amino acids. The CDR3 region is CASSQDHRTGNDYGYTF. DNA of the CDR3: TGCGCCAGCAGCCAAGATCACAGGACAGGGAATGACTATGGCTACACCTTC.

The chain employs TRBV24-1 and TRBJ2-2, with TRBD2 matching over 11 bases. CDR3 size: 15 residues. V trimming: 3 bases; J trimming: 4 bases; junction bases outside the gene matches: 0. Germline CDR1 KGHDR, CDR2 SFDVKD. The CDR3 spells CATSDTSGGTGELFF. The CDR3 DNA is TGTGCCACCAGTGATACTAGCGGGGGCACCGGGGAGCTGTTTTTT.

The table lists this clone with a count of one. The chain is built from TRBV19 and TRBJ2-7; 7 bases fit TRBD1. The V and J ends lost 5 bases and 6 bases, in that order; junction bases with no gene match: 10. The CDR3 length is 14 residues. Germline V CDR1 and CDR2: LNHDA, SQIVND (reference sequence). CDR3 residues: CASSPRDSFFEQYF. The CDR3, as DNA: TGTGCCAGTAGTCCCCGGGACAGTTTTTTCGAGCAGTACTTC.

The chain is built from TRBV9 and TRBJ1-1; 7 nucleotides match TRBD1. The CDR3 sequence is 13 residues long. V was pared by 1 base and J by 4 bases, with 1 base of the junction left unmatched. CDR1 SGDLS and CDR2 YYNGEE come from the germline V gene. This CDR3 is CASSVSGGTEAFF. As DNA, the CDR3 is TGTGCCAGCAGCGTATCAGGGGGCACTGAAGCTTTCTTT.

The CDR3 nucleotides are TGTGCCAGCAGTTTGGGGAGCCGGAACACTGAAGCTTTCTTT. It codes for CASSLGSRNTEAFF. V usage is TRBV28 and J usage is TRBJ1-1; no clear D. CDR3 size: 14 residues. Germline CDR1 MDHEN, CDR2 SYDVKM. V was clipped by 3 bases and J by 1 base, with 9 bases between them.

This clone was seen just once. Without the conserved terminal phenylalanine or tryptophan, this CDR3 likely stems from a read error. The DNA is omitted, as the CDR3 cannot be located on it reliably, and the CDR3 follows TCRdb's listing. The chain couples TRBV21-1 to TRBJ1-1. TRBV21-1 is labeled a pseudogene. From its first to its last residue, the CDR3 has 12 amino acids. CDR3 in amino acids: CASSKSRPKDEV.

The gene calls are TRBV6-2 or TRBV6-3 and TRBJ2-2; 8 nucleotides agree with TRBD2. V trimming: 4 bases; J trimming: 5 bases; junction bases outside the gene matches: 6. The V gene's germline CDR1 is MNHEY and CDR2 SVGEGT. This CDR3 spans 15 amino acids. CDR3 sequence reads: CASSSTGGRTGELFF. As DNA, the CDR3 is TGTGCCAGCAGTTCAACGGGAGGGCGTACCGGGGAGCTGTTTTTT.

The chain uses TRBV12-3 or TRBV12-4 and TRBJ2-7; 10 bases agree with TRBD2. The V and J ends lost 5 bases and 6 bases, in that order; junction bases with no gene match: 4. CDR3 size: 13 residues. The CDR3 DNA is TGTGCCAGCAGTGGACTAGCGGACCTCGAGCAGTACTTC. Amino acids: CASSGLADLEQYF.

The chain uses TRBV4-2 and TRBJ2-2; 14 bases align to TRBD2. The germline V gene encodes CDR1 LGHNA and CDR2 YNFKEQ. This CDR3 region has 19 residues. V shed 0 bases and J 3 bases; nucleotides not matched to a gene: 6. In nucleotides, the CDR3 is TGTGCCAGCAGCCAAGATAGTTGGACTAGCGGGAGGTACACCGGGGAGCTGTTTTTT. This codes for CASSQDSWTSGRYTGELFF.

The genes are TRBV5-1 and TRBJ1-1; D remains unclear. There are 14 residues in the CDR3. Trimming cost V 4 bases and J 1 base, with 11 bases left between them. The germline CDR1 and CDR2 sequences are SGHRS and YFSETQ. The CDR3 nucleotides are TGCGCCAGCAGCCCCGATGTCAGGAACACTGAAGCTTTCTTT. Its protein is CASSPDVRNTEAFF.

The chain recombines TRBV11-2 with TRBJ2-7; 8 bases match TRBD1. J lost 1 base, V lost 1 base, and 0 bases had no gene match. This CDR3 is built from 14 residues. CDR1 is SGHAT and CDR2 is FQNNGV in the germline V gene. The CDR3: CASSLGTGSYEQYF. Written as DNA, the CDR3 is TGTGCCAGCAGCTTAGGGACAGGGTCCTACGAGCAGTACTTC.

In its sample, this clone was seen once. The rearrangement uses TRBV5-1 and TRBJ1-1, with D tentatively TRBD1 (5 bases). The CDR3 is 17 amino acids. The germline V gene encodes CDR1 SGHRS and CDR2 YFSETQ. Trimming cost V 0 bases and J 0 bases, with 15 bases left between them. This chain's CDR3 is CASSLGGLGAMNTEAFF. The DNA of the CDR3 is TGCGCCAGCAGCTTGGGGGGTTTAGGGGCCATGAACACTGAAGCTTTCTTT.

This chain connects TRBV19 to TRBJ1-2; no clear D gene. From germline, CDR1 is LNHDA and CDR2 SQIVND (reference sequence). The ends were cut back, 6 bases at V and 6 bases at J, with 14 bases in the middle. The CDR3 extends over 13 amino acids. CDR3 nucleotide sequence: TGTGCCAGTAGCCCGACTCGGTGGAATGGCTACACCTTC. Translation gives CASSPTRWNGYTF.

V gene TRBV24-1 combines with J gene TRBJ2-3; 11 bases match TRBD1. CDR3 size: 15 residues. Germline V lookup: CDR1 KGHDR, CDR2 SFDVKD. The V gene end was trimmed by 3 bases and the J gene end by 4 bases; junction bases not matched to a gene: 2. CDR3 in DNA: TGTGCCACCAGTGATCGGGACAGGGGGGCAGATACGCAGTATTTT. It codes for CATSDRDRGADTQYF.

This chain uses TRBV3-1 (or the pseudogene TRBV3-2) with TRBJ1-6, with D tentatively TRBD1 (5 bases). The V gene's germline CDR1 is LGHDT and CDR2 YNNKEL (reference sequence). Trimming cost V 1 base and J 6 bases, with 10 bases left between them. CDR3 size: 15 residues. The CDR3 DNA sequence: TGTGCCAGCAGCCAAGTCGCAGACAGTAATTCACCCCTCCACTTT. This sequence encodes CASSQVADSNSPLHF.

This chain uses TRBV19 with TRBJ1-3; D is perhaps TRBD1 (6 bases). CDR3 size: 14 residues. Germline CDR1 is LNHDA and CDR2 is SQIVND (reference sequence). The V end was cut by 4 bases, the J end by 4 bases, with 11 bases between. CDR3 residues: CASSNTGIGNTIYF. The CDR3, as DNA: TGTGCCAGTAGTAACACAGGGATCGGAAACACCATATATTTT.

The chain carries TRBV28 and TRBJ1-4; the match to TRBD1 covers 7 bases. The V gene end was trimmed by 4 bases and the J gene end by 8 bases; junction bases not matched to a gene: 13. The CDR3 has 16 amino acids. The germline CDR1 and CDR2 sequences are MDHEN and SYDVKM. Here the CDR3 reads CASSSPRQGLMEKLFF. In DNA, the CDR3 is TGTGCCAGCAGTTCTCCGAGACAGGGTCTAATGGAAAAACTGTTTTTT.

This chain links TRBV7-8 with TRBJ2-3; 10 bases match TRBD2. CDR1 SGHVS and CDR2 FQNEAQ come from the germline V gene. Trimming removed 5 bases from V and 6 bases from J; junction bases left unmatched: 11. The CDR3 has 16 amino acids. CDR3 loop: CASSLLAGEGGDTQYF. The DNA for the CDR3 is TGTGCCAGCAGCCTTCTAGCGGGAGAAGGGGGGGATACGCAGTATTTT. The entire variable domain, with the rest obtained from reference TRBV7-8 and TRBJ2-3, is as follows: GAGVSQSPRYKVAKRGQDVALRCDPISGHVSLFWYQQALGQGPEFLTYFQNEAQLDKSGLPSDRFFAERPEGSVSTLKIQRTQQEDSAVYLCASSLLAGEGGDTQYFGPGTRLTVL.

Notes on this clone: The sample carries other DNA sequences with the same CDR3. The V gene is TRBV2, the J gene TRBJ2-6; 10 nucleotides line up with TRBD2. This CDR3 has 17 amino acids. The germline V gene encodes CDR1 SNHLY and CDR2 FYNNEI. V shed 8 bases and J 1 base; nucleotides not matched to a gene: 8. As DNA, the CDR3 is TGTGCCAGCGAGAAGGCTAGCGGGAGTTCTGGGGCCAACGTCCTGACTTTC. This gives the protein CASEKASGSSGANVLTF.